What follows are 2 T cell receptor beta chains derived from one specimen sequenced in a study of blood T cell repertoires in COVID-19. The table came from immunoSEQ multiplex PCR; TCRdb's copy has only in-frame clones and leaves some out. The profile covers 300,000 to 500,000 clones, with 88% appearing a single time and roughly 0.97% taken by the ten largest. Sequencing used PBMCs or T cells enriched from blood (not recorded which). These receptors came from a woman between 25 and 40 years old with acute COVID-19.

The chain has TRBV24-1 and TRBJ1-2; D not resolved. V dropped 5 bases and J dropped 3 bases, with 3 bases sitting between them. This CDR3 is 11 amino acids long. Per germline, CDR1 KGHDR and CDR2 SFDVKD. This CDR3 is CATSGDYGYTF. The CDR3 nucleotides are TGTGCCACCAGTGGCGACTATGGCTACACCTTC.

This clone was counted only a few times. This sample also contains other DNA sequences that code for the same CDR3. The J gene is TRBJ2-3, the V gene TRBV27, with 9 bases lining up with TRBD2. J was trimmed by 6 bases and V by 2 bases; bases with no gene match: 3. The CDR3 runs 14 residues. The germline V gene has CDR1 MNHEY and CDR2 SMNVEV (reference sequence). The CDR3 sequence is CASSLAGGLDTQYF. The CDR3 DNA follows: TGTGCCAGCAGTTTAGCGGGGGGGCTCGATACGCAGTATTTT.